This TCR beta chain stems from a study of blood T cell repertoires in COVID-19. Study-wide context: The origin of the acute and convalescent COVID-19 samples was the United States, Italy and Spain. In each case, the material was cDNA or gDNA derived from T cells, B-cell-depleted T cells, or PBMCs.

Clones were read by immunoSEQ multiplex PCR, and TCRdb kept only the in-frame ones, dropping some. The table has around 240,000 clones, 70% to 90% seen once. Sequencing was done on a sample of PBMCs or T cells enriched from blood (not recorded which). This TCR came from a woman in her fifties or sixties who had recovered from COVID-19.

The CDR3 reads CASGFDTNTEAFF. The DNA for the CDR3 is TGTGCTAGTGGTTTTGACACGAACACTGAAGCTTTCTTT. This chain joins TRBV12-5 and TRBJ1-1; D uncertain. Germline CDR1 is LGHNT and CDR2 is FRNRAP. Trimming removed 3 bases from V and 1 base from J, with 6 bases in between. This CDR3 comprises 13 residues.